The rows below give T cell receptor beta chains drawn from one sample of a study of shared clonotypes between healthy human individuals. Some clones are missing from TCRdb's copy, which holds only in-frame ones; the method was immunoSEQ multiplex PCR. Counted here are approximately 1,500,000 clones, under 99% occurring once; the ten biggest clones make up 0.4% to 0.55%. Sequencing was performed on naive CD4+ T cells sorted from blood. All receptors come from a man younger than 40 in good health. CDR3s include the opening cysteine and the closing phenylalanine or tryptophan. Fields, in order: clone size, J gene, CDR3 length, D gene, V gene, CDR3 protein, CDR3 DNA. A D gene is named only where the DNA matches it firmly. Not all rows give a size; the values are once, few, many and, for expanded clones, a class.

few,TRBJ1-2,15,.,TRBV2,CASSEALQGKNGYTF,TGTGCCAGCAGTGAAGCGCTTCAGGGGAAGAATGGCTACACCTTC
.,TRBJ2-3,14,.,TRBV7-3,CASSLYVSPDTQYF,TGTGCCAGCAGCTTATACGTGTCCCCAGATACGCAGTATTTT
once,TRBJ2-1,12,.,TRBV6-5,CASSYGGIEQFF,TGTGCCAGCAGTTATGGGGGTATTGAGCAGTTCTTC
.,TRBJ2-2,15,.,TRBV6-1,CASSESGANTGELFF,TGTGCCAGCAGTGAATCAGGTGCAAACACCGGGGAGCTGTTTTTT
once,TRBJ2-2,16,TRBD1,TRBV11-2,CASSPVRGRDTGELFF,TGTGCCAGCAGCCCTGTTAGGGGGCGCGACACCGGGGAGCTGTTTTTT
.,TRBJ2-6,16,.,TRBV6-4,CASSDGPGSGANVLTF,TGTGCCAGCAGTGATGGGCCGGGCTCTGGGGCCAACGTCCTGACTTTC
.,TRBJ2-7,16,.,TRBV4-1,CASSQGPLRNSYEQYF,TGCGCCAGCAGCCAAGGTCCCCTAAGGAACTCCTACGAGCAGTACTTC
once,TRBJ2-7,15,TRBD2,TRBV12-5,CASAAGGTSAYEQYF,TGTGCTAGTGCGGCGGGCGGGACTAGCGCTTACGAGCAGTACTTC
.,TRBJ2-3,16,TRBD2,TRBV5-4,CASSLGLAGGTDTQYF,TGTGCCAGCAGCTTGGGACTAGCGGGAGGGACAGATACGCAGTATTTT
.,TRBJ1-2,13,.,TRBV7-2,CASSLEPTGGYTF,TGTGCCAGCAGCTTAGAACCCACGGGCGGCTACACCTTC
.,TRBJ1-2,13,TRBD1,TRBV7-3,CASSPDRFYGYTF,TGTGCCAGCAGCCCGGACAGGTTCTATGGCTACACCTTC
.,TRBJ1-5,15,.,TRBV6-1,CASSEGGYSNQPQHF,TGTGCCAGCAGTGAAGGAGGTTATAGCAATCAGCCCCAGCATTTT
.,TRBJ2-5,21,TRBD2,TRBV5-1,CASSTGGLAGGDYRRQETQYF,TGCGCCAGCAGCACGGGGGGACTAGCGGGAGGAGATTACCGACGCCAAGAGACCCAGTACTTC
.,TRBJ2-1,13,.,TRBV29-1,CSVEARTYNEQFF,TGCAGCGTTGAGGCCCGGACCTACAATGAGCAGTTCTTC
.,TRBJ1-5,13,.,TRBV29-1,CSVGDSLNQPQHF,TGCAGCGTGGGAGACAGCCTAAATCAGCCCCAGCATTTT
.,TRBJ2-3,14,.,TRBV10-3,CAIRTNSFSDTQYF,TGTGCCATCAGAACAAACTCATTCTCAGATACGCAGTATTTT
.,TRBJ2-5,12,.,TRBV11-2,CASSSLQRTQYF,TGTGCCAGCAGCTCCCTTCAAAGGACCCAGTACTTC
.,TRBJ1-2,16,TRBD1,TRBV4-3,CASSQDRGTGLYGYTF,TGCGCCAGCAGCCAAGATAGGGGGACAGGCCTCTATGGCTACACCTTC
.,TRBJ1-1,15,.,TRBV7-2,CASSTQDRMNTEAFF,TGTGCCAGCAGCACCCAGGACAGAATGAACACTGAAGCTTTCTTT
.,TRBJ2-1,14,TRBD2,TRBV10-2,CASSPGLHYNEQFF,TGCGCCAGCAGCCCGGGACTACACTACAATGAGCAGTTCTTC
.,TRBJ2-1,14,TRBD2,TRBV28,CASSFLAGGNEQFF,TGTGCCAGCAGTTTCCTAGCGGGAGGCAATGAGCAGTTCTTC
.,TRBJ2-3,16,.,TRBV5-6,CASSFLQTGSTDTQYF,TGTGCCAGCAGCTTTTTACAGACCGGGAGCACAGATACGCAGTATTTT
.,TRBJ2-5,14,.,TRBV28,CASSPAERVETQYF,TGTGCCAGCAGTCCGGCTGAGCGAGTAGAGACCCAGTACTTC
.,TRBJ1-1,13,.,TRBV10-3,CAIKFREGTEAFF,TGTGCCATCAAATTCAGGGAAGGCACTGAAGCTTTCTTT
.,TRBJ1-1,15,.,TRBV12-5,CASGTPLGVHTEAFF,TGTGCTAGTGGTACCCCCCTGGGGGTCCACACTGAAGCTTTCTTT
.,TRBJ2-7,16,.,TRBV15,CATSRPGTPVGYEQYF,TGTGCCACCAGCCGACCCGGGACTCCAGTAGGGTACGAGCAGTACTTC
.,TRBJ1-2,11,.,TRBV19,CASRADYGYTF,TGTGCCAGTAGGGCCGACTATGGCTACACCTTC
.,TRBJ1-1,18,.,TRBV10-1,CASSTIQGRPEWGTEAFF,TGCGCCAGCAGTACCATACAGGGTCGGCCTGAGTGGGGGACTGAAGCTTTCTTT
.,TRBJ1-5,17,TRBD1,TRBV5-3,CARSLTYTTGIDQPQHF,TGTGCCAGAAGCTTAACTTATACGACAGGGATCGATCAGCCCCAGCATTTT
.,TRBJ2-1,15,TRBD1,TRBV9,CASSKGTGPYNEQFF,TGTGCCAGCAGCAAAGGGACAGGGCCATACAATGAGCAGTTCTTC
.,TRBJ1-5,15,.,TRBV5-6,CASSDAKNGNQPQHF,TGTGCCAGCAGCGACGCTAAAAATGGCAATCAGCCCCAGCATTTT
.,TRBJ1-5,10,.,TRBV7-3,CAGRNQPQHF,TGTGCCGGAAGGAATCAGCCCCAGCATTTT
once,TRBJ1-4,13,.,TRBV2,CASSGSLSGVLFF,TGTGCCAGTTCCGGGAGCCTCAGTGGGGTACTGTTTTTT
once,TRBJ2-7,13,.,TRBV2,CACAPGTTYEQYF,TGTGCCTGTGCCCCAGGGACAACCTACGAGCAGTACTTC
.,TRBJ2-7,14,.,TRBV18,CASSPEVVAYEQYF,TGTGCCAGCTCACCGGAGGTCGTCGCCTACGAGCAGTACTTC